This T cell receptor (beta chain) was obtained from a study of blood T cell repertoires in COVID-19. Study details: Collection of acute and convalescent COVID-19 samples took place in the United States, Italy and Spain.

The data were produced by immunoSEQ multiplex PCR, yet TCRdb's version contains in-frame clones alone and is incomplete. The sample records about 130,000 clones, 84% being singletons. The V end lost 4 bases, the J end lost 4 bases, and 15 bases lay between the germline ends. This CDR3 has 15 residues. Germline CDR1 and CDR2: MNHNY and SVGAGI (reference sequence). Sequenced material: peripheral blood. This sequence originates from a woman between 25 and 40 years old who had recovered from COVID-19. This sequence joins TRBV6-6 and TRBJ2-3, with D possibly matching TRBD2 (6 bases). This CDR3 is CASSWRDARSDTQYF. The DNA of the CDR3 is TGTGCCAGCAGTTGGCGGGACGCCCGATCAGATACGCAGTATTTT.